A single TCR beta chain is shown here with its context. Its matching antigen is unknown. This entry is derived from a study of vaccination effects on CD4 cells after COVID-19. Overall study findings and caveats: In the late period after vaccination, infection- and vaccine-induced clones contracted markedly. Recruitment yielded few convalescent patients, and the study had no early post-infection timepoints.

Culturing for roughly 10 days preceded CD4+ T cell isolation. Subjects were given two BNT162b2 or mRNA-1273 vaccine doses. Vaccinees lacked prior SARS-CoV-2 infection and tested negative for nucleocapsid antibodies. Half of the medium was exchanged for IL-2 medium on both days 3 and 7. Libraries were prepared by immunoSEQ multiplex PCR; TCRdb keeps only in-frame clonotypes and omits some of them. This table has 66,000 or so clones, around two thirds appearing once. Trimming cost V 4 bases and J 2 bases; bases outside gene matches: 0. This CDR3 has 14 residues. CDR1 SGHVS and CDR2 FQNEAQ come from the germline V gene.

The chain combines TRBV7-8 with TRBJ2-5; the match to TRBD1 covers 11 bases. The clonotype comes from a human donor who received a COVID-19 vaccine. Specimen: CD4+ T cells from PBMCs cultured without peptide, collected after COVID-19 vaccination. CDR3 sequence reads: CASSWDRGQETQYF. DNA of the CDR3: TGTGCCAGCAGCTGGGACAGGGGGCAAGAGACCCAGTACTTC.